These 24 T cell receptor beta chains came from one sample sequenced in a study of T cell responses to AZD1222 COVID-19 vaccine. Method: immunoSEQ multiplex PCR; TCRdb's copy keeps in-frame clones and lacks some. The sample includes roughly 150,000 clones, approximately 89% seen only once; the top ten take approximately 3.6%. The input for sequencing was peripheral blood, taken on day 0 of MenACWY control vaccination. The receptors shown here come from an adult in good health.

V gene TRBV5-1 combines with J gene TRBJ1-4, with 8 bases fitting TRBD1. After removal of 1 base from V and 8 bases from J, the junction contained 7 bases not matched to a gene. In germline, CDR1 is SGHRS, CDR2 YFSETQ. This CDR3 has 15 amino acids. The CDR3 sequence is CASSLLTGGQEKLFF. In DNA form, the CDR3 reads TGCGCCAGCAGCTTGCTCACAGGGGGACAGGAAAAACTGTTTTTT.

This chain links TRBV6-5 with TRBJ1-2; D not resolved. The germline V gene encodes CDR1 MNHEY and CDR2 SVGAGI. The CDR3 sequence is 14 residues long. V lost 8 bases, J lost 1 base, and 14 bases lay in between. CDR3 in DNA: TGTGCCAGCGGGCAGTCCCTCCTTAACTATGGCTACACCTTC. This translates into CASGQSLLNYGYTF.

The chain links TRBV11-2 to TRBJ1-2; TRBD1 matches at 10 bases. Germline CDR1 and CDR2: SGHAT and FQNNGV. The V gene end was trimmed by 5 bases and the J gene end by 6 bases; junction bases not matched to a gene: 15. This CDR3 is 17 amino acids long. CDR3 bases: TGTGCCAGCAGCGCAAATCTAAACAGTGGACAGGGGGATGGCTACACCTTC. Amino acid sequence: CASSANLNSGQGDGYTF.

The J gene is TRBJ1-5, the V gene TRBV24-1; D is unresolved. Germline CDR1 and CDR2: KGHDR and SFDVKD. Trimming took 4 bases from V and 0 from J, leaving 6 bases between them. The length of the CDR3 is 14 residues. DNA of the CDR3: TGTGCCACCAGTGAGGGTGGTAGCAATCAGCCCCAGCATTTT. It codes for CATSEGGSNQPQHF.

The chain carries TRBV28 and TRBJ2-6; unclear D gene. Per the germline V gene, CDR1 is MDHEN and CDR2 is SYDVKM. Deletions cut 1 base from V and 0 bases from J, with 10 bases between. The CDR3 consists of 17 residues. The CDR3 loop reads CASSLSPGRSGANVLTF. CDR3 sequence (DNA): TGTGCCAGCAGTTTATCCCCCGGGCGCTCTGGGGCCAACGTCCTGACTTTC. Full variable domain (missing parts from reference TRBV28 and TRBJ2-6): DVKVTQSSRYLVKRTGEKVFLECVQDMDHENMFWYRQDPGLGLRLIYFSYDVKMKEKGDIPEGYSVSREKKERFSLILESASTNQTSMYLCASSLSPGRSGANVLTFGAGSRLTVL.

The rearrangement links TRBV6-5 to TRBJ1-5, with unresolved D. V was cut by 0 bases and J by 4 bases, with 13 bases left in between. This CDR3 spans 16 amino acids. CDR1 and CDR2 (germline): MNHEY, SVGAGI. In DNA form, the CDR3 reads TGTGCCAGCAGTTACTCGTACACCCTCGGTAATCAGCCCCAGCATTTT. The encoded protein is CASSYSYTLGNQPQHF.

The V gene is TRBV7-2, the J gene TRBJ1-5, with D unclear. Germline V lookup: CDR1 SGHTA, CDR2 FQGNSA. This CDR3 comprises 15 residues. Trimming took 1 base from V and 4 from J, leaving 11 bases between them. CDR3 in amino acids: CASSLGSRTNQPQHF. The CDR3 DNA follows: TGTGCCAGCAGCTTAGGGAGCAGAACTAATCAGCCCCAGCATTTT.

This chain links TRBV2 with TRBJ2-7; TRBD1 is a possible D gene (5 bases). The germline gives CDR1 SNHLY, CDR2 FYNNEI. The CDR3 is made up of 15 amino acids. V was clipped by 6 bases and J by 0 bases, with 15 bases between them. In nucleotides, the CDR3 is TGTGCCAGCAGGGGGCTTGACGCCGACTCCTACGAGCAGTACTTC. This codes for CASRGLDADSYEQYF.

V gene TRBV28 combines with J gene TRBJ2-5; 9 bases match TRBD2. Trimming cost V 3 bases and J 5 bases; bases outside gene matches: 7. Per the germline V gene, CDR1 is MDHEN and CDR2 is SYDVKM. The CDR3 length is 15 residues. CDR3 sequence: CASSFLTSGRETQYF. CDR3 nucleotides: TGTGCCAGCAGTTTCCTGACTAGCGGTCGGGAGACCCAGTACTTC.

The chain combines TRBV4-2 with TRBJ1-4; 7 bases match TRBD1. V dropped 0 bases and J dropped 8; count of bases not matched to a gene: 6. Looked up from germline, CDR1 is LGHNA and CDR2 is YNFKEQ. This CDR3 is built from 15 residues. The CDR3 protein is CASSQEATGTEKLFF. CDR3 nucleotides: TGTGCCAGCAGCCAAGAGGCGACAGGGACGGAAAAACTGTTTTTT.

The CDR3 loop reads CASSQEGQGLSYGYTF. CDR3 nucleotides: TGCGCCAGCAGCCAAGAGGGACAAGGATTAAGCTATGGCTACACCTTC. This chain connects TRBV4-1 to TRBJ1-2; D may be TRBD1 (6 bases). Germline CDR1 and CDR2: MGHRA and YSYEKL. The CDR3 extends over 16 amino acids. Trimming pared 0 bases from V and 4 bases from J, leaving 15 bases between.

The V call is TRBV7-2, the J call TRBJ2-5; the D is unclear. This CDR3 contains 13 residues. Germline CDR1 and CDR2: SGHTA and FQGNSA. V was shortened by 7 bases and J by 7 bases, with 16 bases between the two germline ends. Here the CDR3 reads CASTPVISSTQYF. The CDR3 nucleotides read TGTGCCAGCACCCCAGTGATTAGTTCGACCCAGTACTTC.

The chain links TRBV27 to TRBJ1-2; tentative D call: TRBD1 (5 bases). Looked up from germline, CDR1 is MNHEY and CDR2 is SMNVEV (reference sequence). Between the trimmed V and J ends, which lost 5 bases and 2 bases, there was a span of 12 bases. The CDR3 runs 14 residues. The CDR3 is CASSPQEGNYGYTF. CDR3 in DNA: TGTGCCAGCAGTCCCCAGGAGGGGAACTATGGCTACACCTTC.

This clone showed up just a few times. Other DNA sequences in this specimen translate into the identical CDR3. This chain links TRBV4-1 with TRBJ2-3; no clear D gene. The V gene lost 4 bases and the J gene lost 1 base, with 3 bases spanning the gap. Per germline, CDR1 MGHRA and CDR2 YSYEKL. CDR3 length equals 12 residues. CDR3 DNA: TGCGCCAGCAGCCTGGGCACAGATACGCAGTATTTT. This codes for CASSLGTDTQYF.

The V gene is TRBV20-1, the J gene TRBJ1-1; D is perhaps TRBD1 (6 bases). Per germline, CDR1 DFQATT and CDR2 SNEGSKA (reference sequence). The CDR3 covers 11 residues. V lost 5 bases, J lost 3 bases, and 7 bases lay in between. In DNA, the CDR3 is TGCAGTGCTTCAGGGGACACTGAAGCTTTCTTT. It codes for CSASGDTEAFF.

In its sample, this clone was seen once. The rearrangement links TRBV6-5 to TRBJ2-5, with 7 bases fitting TRBD1. In germline, CDR1 is MNHEY, CDR2 SVGAGI. Trimming removed 5 bases from V and 4 bases from J; junction bases left unmatched: 7. The CDR3 has 14 amino acids. The CDR3 bases are TGTGCCAGCAGTCCTAATAACAGGGGAGAGACCCAGTACTTC. Protein: CASSPNNRGETQYF.

The chain recombines TRBV2 with TRBJ1-2; 7 positions agree with TRBD1. Germline V CDR1 and CDR2: SNHLY, FYNNEI. The J segment lost 4 bases and the V segment lost 3 bases, leaving 5 bases of the junction unmatched. This CDR3 is 14 amino acids long. For the CDR3, the DNA is TGTGCCAGCAGTGATGGGGACAGCCTCTATGGCTACACCTTC. This encodes CASSDGDSLYGYTF.

The chain carries TRBV4-1 and TRBJ1-5; a possible D gene is TRBD1 (5 bases). The V end lost 4 bases, the J end lost 0 bases, and 13 bases lay between the germline ends. The germline V gene has CDR1 MGHRA and CDR2 YSYEKL. This CDR3 has 16 residues. CDR3 DNA: TGCGCCAGCAGCCGCGGAAGGGGCCTTAGCAATCAGCCCCAGCATTTT. Translating it yields CASSRGRGLSNQPQHF.

The chain combines TRBV29-1 with TRBJ1-4; D is perhaps TRBD1 (5 bases). Germline values: CDR1 SQVTM, CDR2 ANQGSEA. The CDR3 consists of 12 residues. Between the trimmed V and J ends, which lost 3 bases and 8 bases, there was a span of 10 bases. The chain's CDR3 is CSVDQGGEKLFF. The CDR3 DNA reads as TGCAGCGTTGACCAGGGAGGGGAAAAACTGTTTTTT.

The sample holds a few counts of this clone. The J gene is TRBJ1-1, the V gene TRBV10-3, with D tentatively TRBD1 (6 bases). Deletions cut 4 bases from V and 3 bases from J, with 15 bases between. The CDR3 extends over 15 amino acids. Germline-derived CDR1 and CDR2 are ENHRY and SYGVKD. The CDR3 is CAISGGWGRDTEAFF. The CDR3 DNA reads TGTGCCATCAGTGGGGGGTGGGGGCGAGACACTGAAGCTTTCTTT.

The rearrangement joins TRBV5-5 to TRBJ1-4; D gene ambiguous. CDR1 is SGHKS and CDR2 is YYEKEE in the germline V gene (reference sequence). This CDR3 spans 14 amino acids. Trimming took off 2 bases at V and 7 bases at J, with 12 bases between the two ends. The CDR3 bases are TGTGCCAGCAGCTTAATTCCTATTGGTGAAAAACTGTTTTTT. Protein product: CASSLIPIGEKLFF.

J is TRBJ1-1 and V is TRBV29-1; 8 nucleotides align to TRBD1. The trim removed 0 bases at V and 11 bases at J, leaving 14 bases unmatched. Germline V gives CDR1 SQVTM, CDR2 ANQGSEA. The CDR3 covers 15 residues. The CDR3 region has the DNA TGCAGCGTTGAAGATTGGGGGACAGGCTCCGTGGAGGCTTTCTTT. This gives the protein CSVEDWGTGSVEAFF.

This rearrangement joins TRBV7-2 to TRBJ1-1; D is undetermined. CDR3 length equals 14 residues. With 1 base removed from V and 4 bases from J, the gap between germline ends came to 10 bases. CDR1 and CDR2 (germline): SGHTA, FQGNSA. CDR3 region: CASSLEARGTEAFF. CDR3 in DNA: TGTGCCAGCAGCTTAGAAGCTCGGGGCACTGAAGCTTTCTTT.

V gene TRBV18 combines with J gene TRBJ1-1, with a tentative D call TRBD1 (6 bases). The length of the CDR3 is 14 residues. V was trimmed by 2 bases and J by 5 bases, leaving 12 bases between them. Germline V gives CDR1 KGHSH, CDR2 LQKENI. In nucleotides, the CDR3 is TGTGCCAGCTCACCAACAGGGACACCGACTGAAGCTTTCTTT. This encodes CASSPTGTPTEAFF.